The 6 T cell receptor beta chains in this list originate from one sample, sequenced in a study of post-analysis software for immune sequencing data. Study findings and constraints: TRBV5-6, TRBV5-1 and TRBV20-1 were among roughly 5 TRBV segments more frequent in patients than controls.

Unique molecular identifiers featured in each of the TCR beta cDNA libraries. A single record per CDR3 protein comes from TCRdb applying MiXCR to the PCR reads. The sample includes approximately 360,000 distinct CDR3 sequences, roughly 38% seen only once; the top ten take around 15%. Antigen specificity for these receptors is unknown. Sample: blood. The receptors here all came from a girl aged 5 to 17 with multiple sclerosis.

CDR3 bases: TGTGCCAGCAGCTTGACAGGGGGCCAGAACACCGGGGAGCTGTTTTTT. This encodes CASSLTGGQNTGELFF. This sequence joins TRBV7-2 and TRBJ2-2; 10 bases match TRBD1. This CDR3 is 16 amino acids long. Looked up from germline, CDR1 is SGHTA and CDR2 is FQGNSA. V lost 3 bases and J lost 1; bases outside the gene matches: 2.

The chain carries TRBV29-1 and TRBJ2-3; D is unclear. Trimming shortened V by 5 bases and J by 0 bases, and 9 bases separated the two germline ends. Germline CDR1 reads SQVTM; CDR2 reads ANQGSEA. There are 13 residues in the CDR3. CDR3 region: CSVRADSTDTQYF. CDR3 in DNA: TGCAGCGTTAGGGCGGATAGCACAGATACGCAGTATTTT.

This clonotype was observed many times. V gene TRBV15 combines with J gene TRBJ2-5, with D possibly matching TRBD2 (5 bases). This CDR3 spans 13 amino acids. Germline lookup yields CDR1 LNHNV and CDR2 YYDKDF (reference sequence). Trimming shortened V by 2 bases and J by 4 bases, and 8 bases separated the two germline ends. The CDR3 protein is CATSRHRGETQYF. The CDR3 nucleotides are TGTGCCACCAGCAGACACCGGGGAGAGACCCAGTACTTC.

In its sample, this clonotype was seen a few times. The chain links TRBV7-2 to TRBJ1-6; possible D gene TRBD1, 5 bases. Germline values: CDR1 SGHTA, CDR2 FQGNSA. V lost 11 bases and J 8 bases, leaving 13 bases between the germline ends. This CDR3 comprises 12 residues. The CDR3: CAASEGYSPLHF. CDR3 sequence (DNA): TGTGCCGCATCGGAGGGGTATTCACCCCTCCACTTT.

DNA for the CDR3: TGTGCTAGTGCCTTCGACCCGTCCGGGAGGACCCAGTACTTC. Its protein is CASAFDPSGRTQYF. The chain employs TRBV12-5 and TRBJ2-5; weak D call: TRBD2 (6 bases). V was cut by 7 bases and J by 7 bases, with 19 bases left in between. The CDR3 runs 14 residues. From germline, CDR1 is LGHNT and CDR2 FRNRAP.

There are a few counts of this clonotype. J is TRBJ1-4 and V is TRBV7-9; D is uncertain. The ends were cut back, 5 bases at V and 12 bases at J, with 16 bases in the middle. This CDR3 is 13 amino acids long. The germline CDR1 and CDR2 sequences are SEHNR and FQNEAQ (reference sequence). The CDR3 here is CASSPLLVEELFF. Here the CDR3 DNA reads TGTGCCAGCAGCCCCCTGCTCGTAGAGGAACTGTTTTTT.